The clone carrying this T cell receptor beta chain was seen a few times. Its antigen is still unknown. These data come from a study of T-cell memory formation after mild COVID-19. Broader study findings: Among clones contracting day 15 to 85, CD4/CD8 was balanced, whereas later expanders leaned CD4+.

The CDR3 covers 15 residues. V was clipped by 0 bases and J by 0 bases, with 6 bases between them. Looked up from germline, CDR1 is SGHKS and CDR2 is YYEKEE (reference sequence). One entry per CDR3 protein, called by TCRdb with MiXCR from the 5' RACE reads. Here the sample spans about 560,000 distinct CDR3 sequences, 17% being singletons. The sequenced sample was PBMCs or a T cell subset sorted from them (not recorded which). The chain links TRBV5-5 to TRBJ2-2; no clear D gene. The TCR sequence derives from an adult woman who had mild COVID-19 (a few samples of this study predate the infection). Cell type and time point are not known. The CDR3 coding sequence is TGTGCCAGCAGCTTGGTGGTATCGAACACCGGGGAGCTGTTTTTT. Protein sequence: CASSLVVSNTGELFF.